This T cell receptor (beta chain) stems from a study of read filtering for tumor transcriptome and immune sequencing. Across the whole study: Among patients, some 17 were male and some 15 female, aged 47 to 80 (mean around 68).

The germline CDR1 and CDR2 sequences are SQVTM and ANQGSEA. V lost 6 bases to trimming and J lost 2 bases, with 7 bases between them. This CDR3 contains 11 residues. Overall study findings and caveats: IR-seq and RNA-seq agreed better without single-read clonotypes.

This clonotype occurred many times. Its antigen is as yet unknown. The library was built from about 400 ng RNA with molecular barcoded adaptors for alpha/delta and beta/gamma chains. TCRdb called the reads again in MiXCR, with one record for every CDR3 protein. The sample has 30,000 to 45,000 distinct CDR3 sequences; roughly 13% are singletons. The sequencing input was a population of CD138-negative cells sorted from bone marrow. This receptor was identified in a donor older than 35 with multiple myeloma. The J gene is TRBJ2-5, the V gene TRBV29-1, with unresolved D. The chain's CDR3 is CSVVGQETQYF. The CDR3 DNA is TGCAGCGTGGTGGGGCAAGAGACCCAGTACTTC.